This is a list of T cell receptor beta chains from one sample in a study of T cells after yellow fever vaccination. TCRdb recomputed calls from the 5' RACE reads with MiXCR, one row per CDR3 protein. The profile shows roughly 500,000 distinct CDR3 sequences, under 25% of them singletons. The source was PBMCs, collected 15 days after the yellow fever booster vaccination. Receptor source: a man between 25 and 39 years old who received the YFV17D yellow fever vaccine. CDR3s include the opening cysteine and the closing phenylalanine or tryptophan. D genes are given only for firm matches. Clone size appears in some rows only: once, few, many, or a class for an expanded clone.

V gene: TRBV5-1; D gene: TRBD1; clone size: .; J gene: TRBJ1-1; CDR3 protein: CASSFGTENTEAFF; CDR3 DNA: TGCGCCAGCAGCTTTGGGACAGAGAACACTGAAGCTTTCTTT
V gene: TRBV15; D gene: .; clone size: few; J gene: TRBJ1-5; CDR3 protein: CATSRDPSPGGSQPQHF; CDR3 DNA: TGTGCCACCAGCAGAGACCCCTCCCCCGGGGGAAGTCAGCCCCAGCATTTT
V gene: TRBV29-1; D gene: TRBD1; clone size: few; J gene: TRBJ2-5; CDR3 protein: CSVGGGKLTFGETQYF; CDR3 DNA: TGCAGCGTTGGAGGGGGCAAGTTAACGTTTGGCGAGACCCAGTACTTC
V gene: TRBV7-6; D gene: .; clone size: few; J gene: TRBJ2-5; CDR3 protein: CASSLGTSGSVGETQYF; CDR3 DNA: TGTGCCAGCAGCTTAGGTACCTCAGGGTCGGTAGGAGAGACCCAGTACTTC
V gene: TRBV5-1; D gene: .; clone size: .; J gene: TRBJ1-1; CDR3 protein: CAIPGRMNTEAFF; CDR3 DNA: TGCGCCATACCGGGACGGATGAACACTGAAGCTTTCTTT
V gene: TRBV7-2; D gene: TRBD1; clone size: .; J gene: TRBJ2-5; CDR3 protein: CASSLGQGGFETQYF; CDR3 DNA: TGTGCCAGCAGCTTAGGACAGGGTGGATTCGAGACCCAGTACTTC
V gene: TRBV7-2; D gene: TRBD2; clone size: .; J gene: TRBJ2-3; CDR3 protein: CASSLSGRETDTQYF; CDR3 DNA: TGTGCCAGCAGCTTATCAGGGAGGGAAACAGATACGCAGTATTTT
V gene: TRBV4-3; D gene: .; clone size: .; J gene: TRBJ2-2; CDR3 protein: CASSQDWGGELFF; CDR3 DNA: TGCGCCAGCAGCCAAGATTGGGGCGGGGAGCTGTTTTTT
V gene: TRBV12-3/TRBV12-4; D gene: .; clone size: many; J gene: TRBJ2-7; CDR3 protein: CASSSSAGEQYF; CDR3 DNA: TGTGCCAGCAGTTCTAGTGCAGGAGAGCAGTACTTC
V gene: TRBV19; D gene: TRBD2; clone size: .; J gene: TRBJ2-1; CDR3 protein: CASSAALAGDNEQFF; CDR3 DNA: TGTGCCAGTAGTGCCGCACTAGCGGGGGACAATGAGCAGTTCTTC
V gene: TRBV10-3; D gene: TRBD2; clone size: .; J gene: TRBJ2-5; CDR3 protein: CATTGGGSETQYF; CDR3 DNA: TGTGCCACCACCGGGGGGGGCAGTGAGACCCAGTACTTC
V gene: TRBV16; D gene: .; clone size: many; J gene: TRBJ1-5; CDR3 protein: CASSQSKSEGLYGGNQPQHF; CDR3 DNA: TGTGCCAGCAGCCAATCTAAATCTGAGGGACTTTACGGGGGCAATCAGCCCCAGCATTTT
V gene: TRBV27; D gene: .; clone size: few; J gene: TRBJ2-3; CDR3 protein: CASSHWEGDADTQYF; CDR3 DNA: TGTGCCAGCAGCCACTGGGAAGGGGACGCAGATACGCAGTATTTT
V gene: TRBV20-1; D gene: .; clone size: few; J gene: TRBJ2-5; CDR3 protein: CSAAESLNKETQYF; CDR3 DNA: TGCAGTGCCGCTGAGAGTCTGAATAAAGAGACCCAGTACTTC
V gene: TRBV7-2; D gene: .; clone size: few; J gene: TRBJ2-2; CDR3 protein: CASRPGQTNTGELFF; CDR3 DNA: TGTGCCAGCAGACCGGGACAAACCAACACCGGGGAGCTGTTTTTT
V gene: TRBV29-1; D gene: TRBD2; clone size: .; J gene: TRBJ2-7; CDR3 protein: CSVGLAGYEQYF; CDR3 DNA: TGCAGCGTTGGGCTAGCGGGGTACGAGCAGTACTTC
V gene: TRBV5-1; D gene: .; clone size: .; J gene: TRBJ2-5; CDR3 protein: CASNLWDTFQETQYF; CDR3 DNA: TGCGCCAGCAACCTATGGGACACCTTCCAAGAGACCCAGTACTTC
V gene: TRBV5-4; D gene: .; clone size: .; J gene: TRBJ1-1; CDR3 protein: CASSTGNTEAFF; CDR3 DNA: TGTGCCAGCAGCACAGGGAACACTGAAGCTTTCTTT
V gene: TRBV19; D gene: .; clone size: .; J gene: TRBJ2-1; CDR3 protein: CASSTGRTNEQFF; CDR3 DNA: TGTGCCAGTAGTACGGGACGAACGAATGAGCAGTTCTTC
V gene: TRBV4-1; D gene: TRBD2; clone size: few; J gene: TRBJ2-1; CDR3 protein: CASSQDQIAGVFF; CDR3 DNA: TGCGCCAGCAGCCAAGATCAGATAGCGGGAGTCTTCTTC
V gene: TRBV6-5; D gene: TRBD2; clone size: .; J gene: TRBJ2-7; CDR3 protein: CASSLAGLFSEQYF; CDR3 DNA: TGTGCCAGCAGTTTAGCGGGCCTCTTCTCCGAGCAGTACTTC
V gene: TRBV3-1; D gene: .; clone size: many; J gene: TRBJ2-3; CDR3 protein: CASSQAFSTTDTQYF; CDR3 DNA: TGTGCCAGCAGCCAAGCTTTCTCAACCACAGATACGCAGTATTTT
V gene: TRBV20-1; D gene: TRBD1; clone size: .; J gene: TRBJ1-5; CDR3 protein: CSARIPGTGDGAQHF; CDR3 DNA: TGCAGTGCTAGAATCCCCGGGACAGGCGACGGGGCCCAGCATTTT
V gene: TRBV12-3/TRBV12-4; D gene: .; clone size: few; J gene: TRBJ2-5; CDR3 protein: CASVSYGGETQYF; CDR3 DNA: TGTGCCAGCGTTTCCTATGGGGGTGAGACCCAGTACTTC
V gene: TRBV27; D gene: .; clone size: .; J gene: TRBJ1-3; CDR3 protein: CASRDLGSGNTIYF; CDR3 DNA: TGTGCCAGCAGAGACTTGGGGTCTGGAAACACCATATATTTT
V gene: TRBV6-5; D gene: .; clone size: few; J gene: TRBJ2-2; CDR3 protein: CASSYTDPGLNTGELFF; CDR3 DNA: TGTGCCAGCAGTTACACGGACCCGGGTCTTAACACCGGGGAGCTGTTTTTT
V gene: TRBV24-1; D gene: .; clone size: few; J gene: TRBJ2-7; CDR3 protein: CATAEGHLDEQYF; CDR3 DNA: TGTGCCACAGCGGAGGGACATCTGGACGAGCAGTACTTC
V gene: TRBV7-8; D gene: .; clone size: .; J gene: TRBJ2-7; CDR3 protein: CASSLETSTYEQYF; CDR3 DNA: TGTGCCAGCAGCTTAGAGACATCCACCTACGAGCAGTACTTC
V gene: TRBV12-3/TRBV12-4; D gene: TRBD1; clone size: .; J gene: TRBJ1-4; CDR3 protein: CASRGTGPGEKLFF; CDR3 DNA: TGTGCCAGCAGAGGGACAGGCCCTGGGGAAAAACTGTTTTTT
V gene: TRBV20-1; D gene: .; clone size: .; J gene: TRBJ1-1; CDR3 protein: CSSEGPTEAFF; CDR3 DNA: TGCAGCTCAGAGGGTCCCACTGAAGCTTTCTTT
V gene: TRBV11-2; D gene: .; clone size: .; J gene: TRBJ1-1; CDR3 protein: CASSLSGSMNTEAFF; CDR3 DNA: TGTGCCAGCAGCTTATCCGGCAGCATGAACACTGAAGCTTTCTTT
V gene: TRBV20-1; D gene: TRBD2; clone size: few; J gene: TRBJ2-3; CDR3 protein: CSAAIAGSSTDTQYF; CDR3 DNA: TGCAGTGCCGCCATAGCGGGGAGCTCCACAGATACGCAGTATTTT
V gene: TRBV30; D gene: TRBD2; clone size: .; J gene: TRBJ2-2; CDR3 protein: CAWRETSGRAPGELFF; CDR3 DNA: TGTGCCTGGAGGGAGACTAGCGGGAGGGCCCCCGGGGAGCTGTTTTTT
V gene: TRBV3-1; D gene: .; clone size: .; J gene: TRBJ2-3; CDR3 protein: CASSPRGPRADTQYF; CDR3 DNA: TGTGCCAGCAGCCCTCGGGGGCCGAGGGCGGATACGCAGTATTTT
V gene: TRBV24-1; D gene: .; clone size: many; J gene: TRBJ2-1; CDR3 protein: CATSERNNEQFF; CDR3 DNA: TGTGCCACCAGTGAACGAAACAATGAGCAGTTCTTC
V gene: TRBV6-2/TRBV6-3; D gene: TRBD2; clone size: .; J gene: TRBJ2-7; CDR3 protein: CASSSWSGRTYEQYF; CDR3 DNA: TGTGCCAGCAGTTCCTGGAGCGGGAGAACCTACGAGCAGTACTTC
V gene: TRBV23-1; D gene: TRBD1; clone size: few; J gene: TRBJ2-5; CDR3 protein: CASSQSDREQETQYF; CDR3 DNA: TGCGCCAGCAGTCAATCTGACAGGGAACAAGAGACCCAGTACTTC
V gene: TRBV7-2; D gene: .; clone size: few; J gene: TRBJ1-2; CDR3 protein: CASSLGPTPNYGYTF; CDR3 DNA: TGTGCCAGCAGCTTAGGTCCCACCCCTAACTATGGCTACACCTTC
V gene: TRBV7-7; D gene: .; clone size: few; J gene: TRBJ2-1; CDR3 protein: CASSLGPLSYNEQFF; CDR3 DNA: TGTGCCAGCAGCTTAGGCCCCCTCTCCTACAATGAGCAGTTCTTC
V gene: TRBV7-9; D gene: .; clone size: many; J gene: TRBJ2-7; CDR3 protein: CASSFTFDGDEQYF; CDR3 DNA: TGTGCCAGCAGCTTTACCTTTGACGGCGACGAGCAGTACTTC
V gene: TRBV12-3/TRBV12-4; D gene: .; clone size: few; J gene: TRBJ2-5; CDR3 protein: CASSRDRAARETQYF; CDR3 DNA: TGTGCCAGCAGCCGTGACCGTGCGGCCCGGGAGACCCAGTACTTC
V gene: TRBV20-1; D gene: TRBD1; clone size: many; J gene: TRBJ2-5; CDR3 protein: CSAPTGTGFWETQYF; CDR3 DNA: TGCAGTGCCCCGACCGGGACAGGGTTTTGGGAGACCCAGTACTTC
V gene: TRBV12-3/TRBV12-4; D gene: TRBD2; clone size: few; J gene: TRBJ2-1; CDR3 protein: CASSIGLAGVQFF; CDR3 DNA: TGTGCCAGCAGCATTGGACTAGCGGGAGTGCAGTTCTTC
V gene: TRBV29-1; D gene: TRBD1; clone size: few; J gene: TRBJ2-5; CDR3 protein: CSARQGSGQETQYF; CDR3 DNA: TGCAGCGCCAGACAGGGCTCGGGACAAGAGACCCAGTACTTC
V gene: TRBV6-2/TRBV6-3; D gene: TRBD2; clone size: .; J gene: TRBJ2-1; CDR3 protein: CASRGPGTRGINEQFF; CDR3 DNA: TGTGCCAGCAGGGGACCCGGGACTAGGGGAATCAATGAGCAGTTCTTC
V gene: TRBV9; D gene: .; clone size: .; J gene: TRBJ1-1; CDR3 protein: CASSTGLTEAFF; CDR3 DNA: TGTGCCAGCAGCACCGGACTCACTGAAGCTTTCTTT
V gene: TRBV24-1; D gene: TRBD1; clone size: few; J gene: TRBJ2-7; CDR3 protein: CATTVTPGQTYEQYF; CDR3 DNA: TGTGCCACCACTGTCACCCCGGGACAGACGTACGAGCAGTACTTC
V gene: TRBV29-1; D gene: .; clone size: .; J gene: TRBJ2-5; CDR3 protein: CTLLGFLGSLGKEAQYF; CDR3 DNA: TGCACCCTCTTGGGGTTCCTGGGCTCCTTGGGGAAAGAGGCCCAGTACTTC
V gene: TRBV4-1; D gene: .; clone size: .; J gene: TRBJ2-3; CDR3 protein: CASRAADTQYF; CDR3 DNA: TGCGCCAGCAGGGCGGCCGATACGCAGTATTTT
V gene: TRBV7-3; D gene: .; clone size: .; J gene: TRBJ2-6; CDR3 protein: CASSISQPGANVLTF; CDR3 DNA: TGTGCCAGCAGCATAAGCCAGCCTGGGGCCAACGTCCTGACTTTC
V gene: TRBV5-1; D gene: .; clone size: .; J gene: TRBJ2-3; CDR3 protein: CASSLALGSLPDTQYF; CDR3 DNA: TGCGCCAGCAGCTTGGCCCTCGGGAGCCTTCCAGATACGCAGTATTTT
V gene: TRBV29-1; D gene: TRBD1; clone size: .; J gene: TRBJ2-4; CDR3 protein: CSAKGTGMNIQYF; CDR3 DNA: TGCAGCGCCAAAGGGACAGGGATGAACATTCAGTACTTC
V gene: TRBV7-6; D gene: .; clone size: .; J gene: TRBJ2-2; CDR3 protein: CASSSYRVSNTGELFF; CDR3 DNA: TGTGCCAGCAGCTCCTACAGGGTTTCGAACACCGGGGAGCTGTTTTTT
V gene: TRBV11-2; D gene: .; clone size: few; J gene: TRBJ2-7; CDR3 protein: CASSLWGTYEQYF; CDR3 DNA: TGTGCCAGCAGCTTATGGGGGACCTACGAGCAGTACTTC
V gene: TRBV11-2; D gene: .; clone size: .; J gene: TRBJ2-5; CDR3 protein: CASSLNPTNSQETQYF; CDR3 DNA: TGTGCCAGCAGCCTCAACCCGACTAACTCTCAAGAGACCCAGTACTTC
V gene: TRBV20-1; D gene: .; clone size: .; J gene: TRBJ2-5; CDR3 protein: CSASSRGYTQGETQYF; CDR3 DNA: TGCAGTGCTAGTTCTAGGGGGTATACCCAAGGGGAGACCCAGTACTTC
V gene: TRBV19; D gene: .; clone size: .; J gene: TRBJ2-7; CDR3 protein: CASSVVDWSEQYF; CDR3 DNA: TGTGCCAGTAGCGTCGTGGACTGGAGCGAGCAGTACTTC
V gene: TRBV7-9; D gene: .; clone size: .; J gene: TRBJ1-1; CDR3 protein: CASSRSGARTEAFF; CDR3 DNA: TGTGCCAGCAGCCGCTCAGGGGCTAGGACTGAAGCTTTCTTT